This T cell receptor beta chain was observed in a study of tumor and adjacent non-tumor tissue in lung cancer. RNA was extracted from bulk tissue without any cell sorting. More than 3 cm separated this lung sample from the edge of the tumor. The V gene's germline CDR1 is DFQATT and CDR2 SNEGSKA (reference sequence). From its first to its last residue, the CDR3 has 14 amino acids. Concerning this clonotype itself: The final CDR3 position lacks the conserved phenylalanine or tryptophan, pointing to a likely read error. It is unclear where the CDR3 begins or ends on the DNA, so no DNA is shown, and the CDR3 is as TCRdb lists it.

A modified ARM-PCR protocol with three rounds of nested PCR amplified TCRbeta. TCRdb reanalysed the multiplex PCR reads using MiXCR and keeps one entry per CDR3 protein. The sample consists of 60,000 to 80,000 distinct CDR3 sequences, around 70% of them appearing once. The source material was distant non-tumor lung tissue. The chain employs TRBV20-1 and TRBJ2-1; no DNA check was done on the table's D call, TRBD2. This TCR derives from a woman in her forties or fifties with non-small cell lung cancer. CDR3 sequence reads: CSASGSNSYNDQLL.